The T cell receptor (beta chain) under discussion was sequenced for a study of T cells in Graves' hyperthyroidism and ophthalmopathy. TCR beta CDR3 sequences were amplified from RNA transcripts. First-round RT-PCR of the TCR CDR3 relied on the HTBI primer set. TCRdb called the multiplex PCR reads again in MiXCR, with one record for every CDR3 protein. In the table there are around 540,000 distinct CDR3 sequences, under 60% of which are singletons. V dropped 10 bases and J dropped 1 base, with 16 bases sitting between them. The CDR3 runs 14 residues. The germline gives CDR1 SNHLY, CDR2 FYNNEI. Material: peripheral blood or thyroid tissue (not recorded which). This clonotype was sampled from a woman aged 18-29 years with Graves' hyperthyroidism. V gene TRBV2 combines with J gene TRBJ2-5, with a weak D call TRBD2 (6 bases). The CDR3 reads CAISPRDFQETQYF. DNA for the CDR3: TGTGCCATCTCGCCCCGGGACTTCCAAGAGACCCAGTACTTC.